The clone carrying this T cell receptor beta chain was detected a few times. Its specificity is unknown. The data originate from a study of cytomegalovirus exposure and HLA in healthy donors. The study, taken as a whole, reports: A later analysis showed that HLA-associated TCR beta chains had undergone more clonal expansion than equally common others. Analyzed later, most CMV-associated TCR beta chains appeared HLA-restricted.

Primers included in the PCR were 60 Vbeta and 13 Jbeta primers. Clones were sequenced by immunoSEQ multiplex PCR, and TCRdb holds only the in-frame ones, with some missing. The profile shows approximately 170,000 clones, around 86% of them singletons. The germline gives CDR1 SGHAT, CDR2 FQNNGV. This CDR3 comprises 16 residues. Trimming removed 1 base from V and 3 bases from J; junction bases left unmatched: 9. This clonotype was sampled from a man aged 50-59 years in good health and CMV-seropositive. V and J are TRBV11-2 and TRBJ2-7; 7 bases are shared with TRBD1. The sample was PBMCs. DNA of the CDR3: TGTGCCAGCAGCTTAGGGACCCGGACAGGCCTCTACGAGCAGTACTTC. Its protein product is CASSLGTRTGLYEQYF.